This T cell receptor beta chain comes out of a study of blood T cell repertoires in COVID-19. Background on the study: Sites in the United States, Italy and Spain provided acute and convalescent COVID-19 samples. T cells, B-cell-depleted T cells, or PBMCs provided the cDNA or gDNA that served as material.

The table came from immunoSEQ multiplex PCR; TCRdb's copy has only in-frame clones and leaves some out. The repertoire has some 240,000 clones, approximately 88% of them found once; the top ten carry around 3.2%. CDR1 LGHDT and CDR2 YNNKEL come from the germline V gene (reference sequence). V lost 3 bases and J lost 3, with 11 bases in between. CDR3 length: 14 amino acids. This rearrangement joins TRBV3-1 (or the pseudogene TRBV3-2) to TRBJ1-1, with D unresolved. The TCR originated in a woman in her thirties or forties who had been exposed to COVID-19. The sample was PBMCs or T cells enriched from blood (not recorded which). CDR3 sequence: CASSHRAGDTEAFF. The CDR3 bases are TGTGCCAGCAGCCACCGCGCTGGTGACACTGAAGCTTTCTTT.